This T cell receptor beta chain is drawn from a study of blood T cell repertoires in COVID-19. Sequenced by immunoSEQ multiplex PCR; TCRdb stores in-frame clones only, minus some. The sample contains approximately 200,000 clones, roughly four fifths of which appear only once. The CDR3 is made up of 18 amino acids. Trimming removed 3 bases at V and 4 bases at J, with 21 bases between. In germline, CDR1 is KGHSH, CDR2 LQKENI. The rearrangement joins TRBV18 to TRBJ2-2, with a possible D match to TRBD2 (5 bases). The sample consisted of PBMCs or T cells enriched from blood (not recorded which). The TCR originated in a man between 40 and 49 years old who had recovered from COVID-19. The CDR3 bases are TGTGCCAGCTCACCGACGGGAAACAATATTGCGACCACCGGGGAGCTGTTTTTT. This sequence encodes CASSPTGNNIATTGELFF.